These 10 T cell receptor beta chains share one sample of origin, sequenced in a study of T cell responses to AZD1222 COVID-19 vaccine. Sequencing used immunoSEQ multiplex PCR; TCRdb keeps in-frame clones, though not all of them. This sample yields about 180,000 clones, of which 70% to 90% are seen a single time; around 1.6% belongs to the top ten. Sequences were derived from peripheral blood, sampled on day 0 of AZD1222 vaccination. The receptors here all came from an adult in good health.

V is TRBV19 and J is TRBJ1-2, with D tentatively TRBD1 (5 bases). Germline V lookup: CDR1 LNHDA, CDR2 SQIVND (reference sequence). V was cut by 5 bases and J by 4 bases, with 17 bases left in between. The CDR3 sequence is 15 residues long. This CDR3 is CASSVEGVDTYGYTF. In DNA, the CDR3 is TGTGCCAGTAGTGTCGAAGGGGTGGATACCTATGGCTACACCTTC.

Here the CDR3 reads CSAEGLYGYTF. The DNA of the CDR3 is TGCAGTGCTGAGGGACTCTATGGCTACACCTTC. This chain joins TRBV20-1 and TRBJ1-2, with D tentatively TRBD1 (5 bases). The CDR3 contains 11 residues. CDR1 DFQATT and CDR2 SNEGSKA come from the germline V gene (reference sequence). V was shortened by 5 bases and J by 4 bases, with 8 bases between the two germline ends.

The chain carries TRBV6-5 and TRBJ1-5; D may be TRBD1 (5 bases). This CDR3 region has 14 residues. Trimming shortened V by 6 bases and J by 5 bases, and 14 bases separated the two germline ends. The V gene's germline CDR1 is MNHEY and CDR2 SVGAGI. The DNA for the CDR3 is TGTGCCAGCAGACCCGGGACGGGCTATCAGCCCCAGCATTTT. Translating gives CASRPGTGYQPQHF.

The rearrangement uses TRBV28 and TRBJ2-7; 11 bases fit TRBD1. This CDR3 is 16 amino acids long. Unmatched junction bases numbered 7, after V lost 3 bases and J lost 3 bases. Germline CDR1 MDHEN, CDR2 SYDVKM. The CDR3 nucleotides are TGTGCCAGCAGTTTGGGGGGGACAGGGGGTGGCTACGAGCAGTACGTC. Amino acid sequence: CASSLGGTGGGYEQYV.

The chain combines TRBV6-2 or TRBV6-3 with TRBJ1-1; D is unclear. The CDR3 covers 12 residues. V was cut by 5 bases and J by 6 bases, with 10 bases left in between. CDR1 MNHEY and CDR2 SVGEGT come from the germline V gene. The CDR3 here is CASSNPVAEAFF. For the CDR3, the DNA is TGTGCCAGCAGTAATCCTGTGGCTGAAGCTTTCTTT.

The CDR3: CASSPGTGRTEAFF. The CDR3 nucleotides read TGTGCCAGCAGCCCTGGGACAGGGAGAACTGAAGCTTTCTTT. The J gene is TRBJ1-1, the V gene TRBV5-6, with 9 bases that match TRBD1. Germline V gives CDR1 SGHDT, CDR2 YYEEEE. V lost 4 bases to trimming and J lost 5 bases; unmatched junction nucleotides: 6. There are 14 residues in the CDR3.

The chain has TRBV7-2 and TRBJ2-7; D unclear. Germline V gene sequence: CDR1 SGHTA, CDR2 FQGNSA. Between the trimmed V and J ends, which lost 1 base and 3 bases, there was a span of 1 base. The CDR3 loop spans 11 amino acids. In DNA form, the CDR3 reads TGTGCCAGCAGCTTAGTCTACGAGCAGTACTTC. This translates into CASSLVYEQYF.

J is TRBJ1-4 and V is TRBV27, with no clear D. The CDR3 runs 16 residues. Trimming took 6 bases from V and 2 from J, leaving 16 bases between them. In germline, CDR1 is MNHEY, CDR2 SMNVEV (reference sequence). In nucleotides, the CDR3 is TGTGCCAGCAGCCCCCTCGTCGGTTTGACTAATGAAAAACTGTTTTTT. Amino acid sequence: CASSPLVGLTNEKLFF.

The CDR3 DNA sequence: TGTGCCAGCAGTTTGGCGGGAACAGATACGCAGTATTTT. Protein product: CASSLAGTDTQYF. The genes are TRBV28 and TRBJ2-3, with D possibly TRBD2 on 6 matching bases. Germline CDR1 is MDHEN and CDR2 is SYDVKM. This CDR3 spans 13 amino acids. Trimming took 3 bases from V and 3 from J, leaving 7 bases between them.

The V and J genes are TRBV5-4 and TRBJ2-3, with D possibly being TRBD1 (5 bases). Trimming removed 0 bases at V and 5 bases at J, with 13 bases between. Germline V gene data show CDR1 as SGHNT and CDR2 as YYREEE (reference sequence). This CDR3 region has 15 residues. CDR3 region: CASSLVGERGDTQYF. The CDR3, as DNA: TGTGCCAGCAGCTTGGTAGGAGAAAGGGGAGATACGCAGTATTTT.